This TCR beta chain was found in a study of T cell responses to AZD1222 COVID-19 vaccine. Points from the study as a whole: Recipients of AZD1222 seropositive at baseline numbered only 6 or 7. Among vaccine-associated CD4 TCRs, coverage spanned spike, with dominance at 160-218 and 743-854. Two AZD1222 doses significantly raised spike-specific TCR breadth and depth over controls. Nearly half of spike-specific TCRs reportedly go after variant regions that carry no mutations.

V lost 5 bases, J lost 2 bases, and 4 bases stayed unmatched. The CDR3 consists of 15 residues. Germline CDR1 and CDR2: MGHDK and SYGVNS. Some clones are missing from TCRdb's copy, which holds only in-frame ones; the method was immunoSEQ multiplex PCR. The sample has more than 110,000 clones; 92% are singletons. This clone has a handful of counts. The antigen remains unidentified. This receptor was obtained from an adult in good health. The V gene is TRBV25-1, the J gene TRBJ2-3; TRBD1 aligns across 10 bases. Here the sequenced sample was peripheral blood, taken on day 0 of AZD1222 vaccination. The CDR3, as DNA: TGTGCCAGCAGTCCGGACAGGGGGAACACAGATACGCAGTATTTT. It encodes CASSPDRGNTDTQYF.